This section outlines one T cell receptor (beta chain) sequence together with its context. Its specificity is not known. PCR employed 60 Vbeta and 13 Jbeta primers. TCRdb's copy holds only in-frame clones and misses some; the assay was immunoSEQ multiplex PCR. The table records 130,000 to 150,000 clones, 64% of them present only once. The sample originates from a study of cytomegalovirus exposure and HLA in healthy donors. General study findings and limits: In a later analysis, TCR association rates varied by HLA locus: DRB1 most, HLA-C fewest. One variant, a missense change in DCLRE1C, was linked in a later analysis to TCR beta V- and J-gene trimming.

Germline trimming cut 5 bases from V and 10 bases from J; bases unmatched to any gene: 11. Germline V CDR1 and CDR2: MDHEN, SYDVKM. The CDR3 runs to 15 residues. The sequenced sample was PBMCs. This TCR was sampled from a woman younger than 45 in good health and CMV-seropositive. The V call is TRBV28, the J call TRBJ1-6, with 7 positions matching TRBD1. The CDR3 loop is CASSLTQQGRSPLHF. CDR3 in DNA: TGTGCCAGCAGTCTTACTCAACAGGGGAGATCACCCCTCCACTTT.